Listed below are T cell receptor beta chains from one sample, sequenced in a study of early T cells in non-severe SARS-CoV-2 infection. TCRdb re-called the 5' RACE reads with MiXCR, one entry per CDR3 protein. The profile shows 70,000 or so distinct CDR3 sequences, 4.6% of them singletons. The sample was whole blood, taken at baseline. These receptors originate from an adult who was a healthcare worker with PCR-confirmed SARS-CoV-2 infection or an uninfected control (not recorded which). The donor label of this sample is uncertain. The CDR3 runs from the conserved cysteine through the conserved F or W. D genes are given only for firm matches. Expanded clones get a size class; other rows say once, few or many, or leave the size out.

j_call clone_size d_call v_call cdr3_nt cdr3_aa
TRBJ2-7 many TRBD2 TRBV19 TGTGCCAGTAGTGGTCGACTAGCGGTGAGCTCCTACGAGCAGTACTTC CASSGRLAVSSYEQYF
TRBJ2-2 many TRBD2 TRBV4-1 TGCGCCAGCAGCCAAGGAGTGCGGGGGGTGTTCGGGGAGCTGTTTTTT CASSQGVRGVFGELFF
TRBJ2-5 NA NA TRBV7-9 TGTGCCAGCAGCTTTACAGGGCTAAAGAAGACCCAGTACTTC CASSFTGLKKTQYF
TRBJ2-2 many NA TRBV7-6 TGTGCCATCTGGAACCTCGACAATTCGAACACCGGGGAGCTGTTTTTT CAIWNLDNSNTGELFF
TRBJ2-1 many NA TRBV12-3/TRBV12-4 TGTGCCAGCAGTTTAAAGTCGGGGAGTGAGCAGTTCTTC CASSLKSGSEQFF
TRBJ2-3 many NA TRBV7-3 TGTGCCAGCAGCCAAACGACTAGTTACACAGATACGCAGTATTTT CASSQTTSYTDTQYF
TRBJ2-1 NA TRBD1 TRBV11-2 TGTGCCAGCAGCTTAGAGGGACAGTCCTACAATGAGCAGTTCTTC CASSLEGQSYNEQFF
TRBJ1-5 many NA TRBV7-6 TGTGCCAGCAGCTCGACGGATAGCAATCAGCCCCAGCATTTT CASSSTDSNQPQHF
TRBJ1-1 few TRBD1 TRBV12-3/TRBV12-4 TGTGCCAGCAGTGCTACAGGGGTGGTAGCTTTCTTT CASSATGVVAFF
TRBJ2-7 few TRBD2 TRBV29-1 TGCAGCGTGACGTCTAGCGGGGGGGCTTACGAGCAGTACTTC CSVTSSGGAYEQYF
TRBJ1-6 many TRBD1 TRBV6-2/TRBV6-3 TGTGCCAGCAGTGAGCAGGGGGCTTATAATTCACCCCTCCACTTT CASSEQGAYNSPLHF
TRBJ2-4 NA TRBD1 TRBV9 TGTGCCAGCAGCCCAGGGGACAGGGTCTTAGCCAAAAACATTCAGTACTTC CASSPGDRVLAKNIQYF
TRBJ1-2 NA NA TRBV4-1 TGCGCCAGCAGCCAAGGAGCGTCAGCCCTCGGCTATGGCTACACCTTC CASSQGASALGYGYTF
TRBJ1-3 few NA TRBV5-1 TGCGCCAGCAGCTTGGAGTCGAATTCTGGAAACACCATATATTTT CASSLESNSGNTIYF